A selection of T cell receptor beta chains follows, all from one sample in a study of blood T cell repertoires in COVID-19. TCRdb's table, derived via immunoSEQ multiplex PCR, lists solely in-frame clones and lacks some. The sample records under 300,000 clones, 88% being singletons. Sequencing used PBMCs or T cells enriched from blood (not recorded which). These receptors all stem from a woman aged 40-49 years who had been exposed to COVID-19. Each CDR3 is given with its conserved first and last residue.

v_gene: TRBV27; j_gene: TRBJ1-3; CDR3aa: CASSLTGVGGNTIYF
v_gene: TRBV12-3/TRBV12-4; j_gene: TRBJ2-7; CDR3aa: CASSFAPGFEQYF
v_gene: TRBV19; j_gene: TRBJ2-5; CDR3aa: CASSRNPGLARQETQYF
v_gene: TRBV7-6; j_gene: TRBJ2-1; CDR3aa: CASSLESGAYNEQFF
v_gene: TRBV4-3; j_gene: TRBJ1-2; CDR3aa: CASSQGFPGGGYTF
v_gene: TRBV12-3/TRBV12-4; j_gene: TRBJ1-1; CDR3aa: CASSLGTTTEAFF
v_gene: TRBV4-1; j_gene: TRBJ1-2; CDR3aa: CASSPFRRSGNPNYGYTF
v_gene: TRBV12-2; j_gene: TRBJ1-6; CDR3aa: CASRLGQGGSPLHF
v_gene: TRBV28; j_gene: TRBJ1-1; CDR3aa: CASTLHGQGWAYGTEAFF
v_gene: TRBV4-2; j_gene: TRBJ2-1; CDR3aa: CASSQDGRNEQFF
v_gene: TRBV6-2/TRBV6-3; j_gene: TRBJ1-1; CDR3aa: CASSYSPLTDTEAFF
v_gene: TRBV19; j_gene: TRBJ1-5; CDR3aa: CASKTSGTGALPQHF
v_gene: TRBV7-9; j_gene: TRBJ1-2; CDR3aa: CASSLASSYYGYTF
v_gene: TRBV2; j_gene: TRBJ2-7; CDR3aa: CASRETSGLSYEQYF
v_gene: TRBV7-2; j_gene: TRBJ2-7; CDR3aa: CASSFGGAFGYEQYF
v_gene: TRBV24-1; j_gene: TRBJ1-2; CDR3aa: CATRDSSNYGYTF
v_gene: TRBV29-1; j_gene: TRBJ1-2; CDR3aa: CSVNFNYGYTF
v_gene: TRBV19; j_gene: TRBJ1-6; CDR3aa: CASSSWEVPNSPLHF
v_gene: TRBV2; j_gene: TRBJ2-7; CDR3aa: CASSVTGSGRQYF
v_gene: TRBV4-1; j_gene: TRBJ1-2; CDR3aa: CASSQRQDYGYTF
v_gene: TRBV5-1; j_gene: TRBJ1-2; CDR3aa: CASSTQQDGYTF
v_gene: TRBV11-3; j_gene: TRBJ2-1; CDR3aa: CASSSGQGVRNEQFF
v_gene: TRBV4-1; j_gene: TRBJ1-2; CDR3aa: CASSQEGSYYGYTF
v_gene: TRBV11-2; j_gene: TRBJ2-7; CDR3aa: CASSYTGTITYEQYF
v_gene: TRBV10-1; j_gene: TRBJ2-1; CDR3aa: CASSGEKAGQGDNEQFF
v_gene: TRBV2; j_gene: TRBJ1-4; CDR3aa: CASSAARGNEKLFF
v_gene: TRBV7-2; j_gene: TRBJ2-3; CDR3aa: CASTTRRKGVEWTDTQYF
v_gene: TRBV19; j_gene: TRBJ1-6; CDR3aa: CASKVSRTVPSPLHF
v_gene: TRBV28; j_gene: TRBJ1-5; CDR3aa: CASRLTGVEPQHF
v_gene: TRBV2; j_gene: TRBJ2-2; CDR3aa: CASNAGTALGTGELFF
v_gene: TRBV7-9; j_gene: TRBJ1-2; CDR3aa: CASSDTGGSGYTF
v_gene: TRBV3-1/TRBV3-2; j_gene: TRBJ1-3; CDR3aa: CASSLQRSNTIYF
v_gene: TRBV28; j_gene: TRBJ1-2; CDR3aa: CASNTGTGGYTF
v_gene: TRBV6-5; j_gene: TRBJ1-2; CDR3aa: CASTSARGVDGYTF
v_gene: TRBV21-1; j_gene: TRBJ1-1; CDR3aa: CASRGTDTEAFF
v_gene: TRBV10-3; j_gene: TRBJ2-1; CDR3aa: CAISESSSYNEQFF
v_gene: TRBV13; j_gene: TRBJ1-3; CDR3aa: CASSSRGGNTIYF
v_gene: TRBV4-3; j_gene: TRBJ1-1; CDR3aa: CASSQGAATEAFF
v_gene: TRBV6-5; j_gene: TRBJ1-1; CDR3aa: CASSYSTGKTEAFF
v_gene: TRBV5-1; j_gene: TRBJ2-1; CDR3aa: CASSLVTSGLHNEQFF
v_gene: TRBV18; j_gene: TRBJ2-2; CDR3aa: CASSPRSGQGQTNTGELFF
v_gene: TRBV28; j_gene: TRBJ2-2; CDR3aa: CASSIGGNTGELFF
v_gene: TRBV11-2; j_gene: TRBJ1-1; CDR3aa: CASSFLTVMNTEAFF
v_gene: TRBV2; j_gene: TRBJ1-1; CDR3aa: CASWATVKNSEAFF